The TCR beta chain under discussion was sequenced for a study of cytomegalovirus exposure and HLA in healthy donors (TCRdb year 2017). The study in broad terms: An earlier analysis of about 530 of the donors reported under 300 Gb of sequence data and 117 million unique TCR beta sequences obtained from around 170 million T cells. An early release covering about 600 HLA-typed donors comprised about 300 gigabases of sequencing data and 65 million to 100 million unique TCR sequences. The genetic ancestry cluster associated with self-reported Caucasian donors included roughly four fifths of the 350 to 500 genotyped donors. The aim of the study was to test whether cataloging public T cell receptors could identify signatures of past pathogen exposure. The study used immunosequencing to profile the T cell repertoires of hundreds of subjects and linked those repertoires to cytomegalovirus serostatus. Along with the roughly 700-subject first cohort, a separate validation cohort of over a hundred different subjects was used. To predict cytomegalovirus infection status, the study combined high-throughput TCR immunosequencing, statistical association of individual TCRs with disease status, and machine learning. A later analysis re-analyzed previously published TCR beta repertoires from 666 donors and added high-resolution HLA genotyping to study TCR occurrence patterns. Rather than drawing on any new phenotypic data, the later analysis identified candidate immune exposures from TCR beta sequences and the way those sequences occurred across donors. To decide whether each TCR beta V gene segment behaved as functional or pseudogenic, an earlier analysis of approximately 600 of the donors relied on high-throughput TCR beta sequencing. Alongside the repertoire data, information on donor age, sex, ethnicity and CMV serostatus was compiled. A later genetic analysis used genome-wide SNP genotypes for about 60% of the roughly 700 donors, treating that subset as a discovery cohort. All discovery cohort repertoires had been generated using a single sequencing platform. HLA typing covered class I and class II loci at four-digit resolution. The number of donors typed differed by locus, with about 629-630 for A, B, C, DRB1 and DQB1, more than 500 for DQA1, 600 to 610 for DPA1, and approximately 470 for DPB1. Because of strong linkage in the cohort, roughly five DR-DQ haplotypes were treated as single units for association and clustering. Among a few hundred genotyped donors of the cohort, an average of around 240,000 unique TCR beta nucleotide sequences were sequenced per donor, around a sixth of them non-productive.

Study-wide findings and limitations: A further reported finding was that TCR beta sequences accurately predicted the HLA-A and HLA-B alleles for most subjects in the first cohort. Broadly in line with IMGT annotations, most TCR beta V segments showed up in productive rearrangements about 90% or about 30% of the time in an earlier analysis of several hundred of the donors. Compared with the approximately 670-donor mean, donors in an Asian-associated ancestry cluster had fewer N-insertions in productive TCRs, according to a later genetic analysis. The study listed approximately 150 TCR beta chains as associated with cytomegalovirus. In vitro tests confirmed that a few of the cytomegalovirus-associated TCR beta chains recognize cytomegalovirus antigens. The classifier was reported to diagnose cytomegalovirus status with high specificity and sensitivity in both the original cohort and the validation cohort. The authors suggested that the approach could potentially be extended to other disease states and immunological phenotypes. A later analysis found that TCR association rates varied across HLA loci, with DRB1 alleles showing the most associated TCRs and HLA-C alleles the fewest. A later analysis found that HLA-associated TCR beta chains were more clonally expanded and had lower generation probabilities than equally common non-associated chains. In a later analysis, several top co-occurrence clusters were reported to appear linked to parvovirus B19, influenza, CMV and Epstein-Barr virus. When HLA alleles, especially DR and DQ, strongly co-occurred, attributing TCR associations to individual alleles was difficult. Because the 87-base-pair reads could not distinguish some IMGT-functional V segments, including TRBV6-2 and TRBV6-3, those segments were excluded. In a later analysis, 16,951 TCR beta sequences were associated with specific HLA alleles at a false discovery rate of 0.05. For the cohort, immune exposure information was limited to CMV serostatus. Roughly uniform sequencing depth across donors was assumed in presence/absence analyses, although this assumption may not hold. Most CMV-associated TCR beta chains appeared to be HLA-restricted in a later analysis, and the HLA associations seemed to be driven largely by CMV exposure. Because some donors lacked HLA typing at each locus, the association tests relied only on the typed subset. A later genetic analysis associated a missense DCLRE1C variant with V-gene and J-gene trimming of TCR beta chains, and an independent cohort replicated the association. A group of highly shared sequence variants was considered likely to be a technical artifact of the sequencing pipeline. Because counts were too low, roughly 17 rarely observed V segments, including chromosome 9 orphons, were left out of the earlier analysis of 500 to 650 of the donors. Linkage disequilibrium might explain the correlated functional status among segregating V segments, but an unknown experimental factor could not be ruled out. Most TCR sequences were seen in very few donors, while some public TCRs were found in many individuals. This cohort had only TCR beta chains sequenced, and the lack of alpha or paired-chain data limited which features could be detected.

In total, 666 healthy bone marrow donors made up the cohort. At the time of sampling, every cohort member was nominally healthy, though immune exposures that went unrecorded were likely present. The donor tested CMV seronegative, placing the donor among the 350 or so seronegative members of the cohort. Every donor gave a peripheral blood sample, and the peripheral blood mononuclear cells from that sample were used for TCR beta sequencing. Genomic DNA was extracted from the blood cell samples with the Qiagen DNeasy Blood Extraction Kit. V is clipped by 0 bases and J by 2 bases, and the sequence between their germline boundaries is 5 bases long. Including the terminal cysteine and phenylalanine, the CDR3 comprises 14 residues. The read is trimmed to its CDR3 DNA, 42 bases read in frame from base 1. As encoded in the germline V gene (reference sequence), CDR1 is LNHNV while CDR2 is YYDKDF. To note about this clone: What antigen it recognizes has not been identified. It has no much larger one-base neighbor in the sample; base qualities were not kept.

The library relied on the immunoSEQ multiplex PCR assay. For the multiplex PCR, a mixture combining 60 forward primers for TCR Vbeta segments and 13 reverse primers for TCR Jbeta segments was used. The CDR3 region of rearranged TCR beta genes was amplified from genomic DNA with a multiplex PCR assay. Amplified TCR beta libraries were sequenced as 87-base-pair reads on the Illumina HiSeq System. In the source study's methods: Across the 700 or so repertoires, a later analysis counted some 80 million unique TCR beta chains, roughly 11 million of which were shared by at least two donors. Raw reads were error-corrected and collapsed into unique sequences by a nearest-neighbor algorithm in which closely related sequences were merged to remove PCR and sequencing errors. CDR3 sequences were aligned to IMGT reference sequences to assign V, D and J gene segments. Each retained sequence needed at least a six-nucleotide match to both a V gene segment and a J gene segment. Rearrangements were classified as productive when the CDR3 lacked stop codons and remained in frame with V and J, and all other rearrangements were classified as non-productive. CDR3 was defined according to IMGT convention as the region running from the second conserved V-encoded cysteine to the conserved J-encoded phenylalanine. The earlier analysis of a few hundred of the donors excluded any sequence lacking an unambiguous match to a single V gene segment. In an earlier analysis of about 590 of the donors, a V segment was called functional when productive rearrangements were above 56.7%, and segregating when the standard deviation between donors exceeded 5%. To diagnose cytomegalovirus status from the catalog of TCR beta chain sequences, a statistical classification framework was built. In a later analysis, V and J genes were assigned by comparing TCR nucleotide sequences against IMGT/GENE-DB human TR gene sequences. The TCRdist pipeline was used in a later analysis to assign CDR3 sequences and most-parsimonious VDJ recombination scenarios. In a later analysis, each TCR beta chain was defined by its CDR3 amino acid sequence together with its V-gene family, and reads lacking a unique V-gene family were excluded. To address suspected cross-contamination and a sequencing artifact, a later analysis removed several hundred highly shared, low-generation-probability nucleotide sequences. In a later analysis, a clonal expansion index for each public chain was calculated from normalized within-repertoire ranks of inferred template counts. Generation probabilities in a later analysis came from a VDJ recombination model fitted to out-of-frame rearrangements, and those results were checked against IGoR. In a later analysis, TCR-TCR, TCR-HLA and TCR-CMV co-occurrence was scored with hypergeometric tests, and a repertoire-size bias correction was applied to TCR pairs. To estimate false discovery rates, a later analysis permuted the HLA or CMV assignments 20 times. In a later analysis, co-occurring TCRs were grouped using DBSCAN, with TCRdist sequence similarity added in when clustering inside HLA-allele-positive subsets. Repertoires with fewer than 30,000 or more than 120,000 public chains, plus five repertoires with anomalous nucleotide sharing, were excluded from co-occurrence clustering. This immuneACCESS table, as held by TCRdb, lists in-frame sequences with V and J called but not all clones. Of the missing ones, under half trace to an unresolved V gene in checked studies; the others have no known cause. D and trimming were read from the DNA, whereas the V and J calls and clone size are those reported in that table. Within this sample are about 140,000 clones, with roughly 79% of them counted one time only. The ten largest clones add up to about 2.5% of the sample.

In this chain, TRBV15 is recombined with TRBJ1-5; no D segment can be confidently identified. The sequenced sample was PBMCs. The source of this sequence is a male donor in good health and CMV-seronegative. The CDR3 sequence is CATSRDLGNQPQHF. The DNA reads as follows: TGTGCCACCAGCAGAGATCTTGGCAATCAGCCCCAGCATTTT.